Given below is one T cell receptor (beta chain) in context. Its antigen is not identified. These data belong to a study of T cells in Graves' hyperthyroidism and ophthalmopathy. Study outcomes and limitations: Among thyroid clonotypes expanded above 0.001, most also appeared in blood. Ophthalmopathy, which appeared later, was predicted by the model a median 6.5 months before onset.

The source material, RNA transcripts, was used to amplify TCR beta CDR3 regions. During a first-round RT-PCR of the TCR CDR3, the HTBI primer set was used. TCRdb passed the multiplex PCR reads through MiXCR, listing each CDR3 protein once. The sample yields more than 250,000 distinct CDR3 sequences, roughly 15% seen once. Thyroid ultrasound, orbital computed tomography, clinical symptoms, and serum thyroxine and TRAb underpinned diagnoses. The CDR3 contains 14 residues. V was clipped by 6 bases and J by 4 bases, with 16 bases between them. From germline, CDR1 is DFQATT and CDR2 SNEGSKA (reference sequence).

The sequencing sample was made of blood. This TCR was recovered from a woman aged 45-65 years with Graves' hyperthyroidism that later progressed to Graves' ophthalmopathy. The chain carries TRBV20-1 and TRBJ2-4; D possibly corresponds to TRBD2 (6 bases). CDR3 sequence reads: CSAEVPGEKNIQYF. In DNA form, the CDR3 reads TGCAGTGCCGAAGTCCCGGGAGAAAAAAACATTCAGTACTTC.